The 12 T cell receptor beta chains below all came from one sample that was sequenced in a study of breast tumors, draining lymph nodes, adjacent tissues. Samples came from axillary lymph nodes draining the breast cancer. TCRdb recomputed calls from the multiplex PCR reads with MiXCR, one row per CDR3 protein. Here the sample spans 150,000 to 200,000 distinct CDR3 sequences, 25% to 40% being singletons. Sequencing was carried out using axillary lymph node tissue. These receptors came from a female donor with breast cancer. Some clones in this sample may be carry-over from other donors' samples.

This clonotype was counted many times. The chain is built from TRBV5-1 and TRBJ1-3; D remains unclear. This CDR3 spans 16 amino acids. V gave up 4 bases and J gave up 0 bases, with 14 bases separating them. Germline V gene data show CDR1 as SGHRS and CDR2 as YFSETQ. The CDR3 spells CASSNPGGSSGNTIYF. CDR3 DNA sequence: TGCGCCAGCAGCAATCCTGGTGGGAGCTCTGGAAACACCATATATTTT.

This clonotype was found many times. The CDR3 DNA is TGCGCCAGCAGCCAAGATGCATCAAAACCAGCCTACGAGCAGTACTTC. Residues: CASSQDASKPAYEQYF. V is TRBV4-3 and J is TRBJ2-7; D unclear. V lost 0 bases and J lost 2, with 14 bases in between. The germline CDR1 and CDR2 sequences are LGHNA and YSLEER. The CDR3 sequence is 16 residues long.

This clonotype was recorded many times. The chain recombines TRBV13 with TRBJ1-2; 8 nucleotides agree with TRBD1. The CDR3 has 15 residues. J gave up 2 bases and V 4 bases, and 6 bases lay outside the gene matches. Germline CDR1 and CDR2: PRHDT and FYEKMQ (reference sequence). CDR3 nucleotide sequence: TGTGCCAGCAGCTACCTGGACAGGGTGAACTATGGCTACACCTTC. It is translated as CASSYLDRVNYGYTF.

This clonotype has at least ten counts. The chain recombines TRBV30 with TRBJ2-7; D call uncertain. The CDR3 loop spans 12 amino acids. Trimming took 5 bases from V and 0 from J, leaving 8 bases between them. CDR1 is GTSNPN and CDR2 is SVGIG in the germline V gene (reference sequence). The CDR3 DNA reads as TGTGCCTGGGGCTGGGGCTCCTACGAGCAGTACTTC. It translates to CAWGWGSYEQYF.

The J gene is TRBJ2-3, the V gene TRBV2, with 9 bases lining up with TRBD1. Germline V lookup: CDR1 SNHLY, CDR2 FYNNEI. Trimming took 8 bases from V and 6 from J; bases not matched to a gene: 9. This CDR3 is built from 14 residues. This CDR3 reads CASPGQGSTDTQYF. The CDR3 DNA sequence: TGTGCCAGCCCGGGACAGGGATCAACGGATACGCAGTATTTT. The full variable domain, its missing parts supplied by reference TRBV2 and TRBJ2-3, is EPEVTQTPSHQVTQMGQEVILRCVPISNHLYFYWYRQILGQKVEFLVSFYNNEISEKSEIFDDQFSVERPDGSNFTLKIRSTKLEDSAMYFCASPGQGSTDTQYFGPGTRLTVL.

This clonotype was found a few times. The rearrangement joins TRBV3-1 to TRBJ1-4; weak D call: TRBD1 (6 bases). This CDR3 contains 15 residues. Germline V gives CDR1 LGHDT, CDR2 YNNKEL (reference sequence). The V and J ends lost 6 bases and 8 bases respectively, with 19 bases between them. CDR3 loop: CASSYGGGGREKLFF. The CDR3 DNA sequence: TGTGCCAGCAGTTATGGGGGGGGGGGCAGAGAAAAACTGTTTTTT.

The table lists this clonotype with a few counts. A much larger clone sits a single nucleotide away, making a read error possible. In nucleotides, the CDR3 is TGTGCCAGCAGGCAGATCGGCTACACCTTC. It yields the protein CASRQIGYTF. The rearrangement joins TRBV6-5 to TRBJ1-2; D gene uncertain. V dropped 6 bases and J dropped 8 bases, with 7 bases sitting between them. There are 10 residues in the CDR3. The germline V gene encodes CDR1 MNHEY and CDR2 SVGAGI.

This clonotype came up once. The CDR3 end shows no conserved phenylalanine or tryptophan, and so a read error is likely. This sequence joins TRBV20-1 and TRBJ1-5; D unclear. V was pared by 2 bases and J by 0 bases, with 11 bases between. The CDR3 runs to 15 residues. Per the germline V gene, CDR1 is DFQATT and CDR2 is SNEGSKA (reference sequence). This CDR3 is CSARPGSDSNQPQHG. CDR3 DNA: TGCAGTGCTAGACCGGGTTCAGATAGCAATCAGCCCCAGCATGGT.

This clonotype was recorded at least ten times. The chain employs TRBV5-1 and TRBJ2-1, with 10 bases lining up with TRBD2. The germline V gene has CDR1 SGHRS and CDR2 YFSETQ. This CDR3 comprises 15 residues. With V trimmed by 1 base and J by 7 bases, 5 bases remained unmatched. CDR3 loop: CASSLPVAGGNEQFF. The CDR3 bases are TGCGCCAGCAGCTTGCCGGTAGCGGGAGGAAATGAGCAGTTCTTC.

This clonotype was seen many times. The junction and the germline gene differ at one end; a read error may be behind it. The CDR3, as DNA: TGTGCCAGCAGTCACTCGGTGGTGCAAGAGACCCAGTACTTC. Its protein product is CASSHSVVQETQYF. This chain connects TRBV6-6 to TRBJ2-5; no reliable D call. CDR1 and CDR2 (germline): MNHNY, SVGAGI (reference sequence). The CDR3 contains 14 residues.

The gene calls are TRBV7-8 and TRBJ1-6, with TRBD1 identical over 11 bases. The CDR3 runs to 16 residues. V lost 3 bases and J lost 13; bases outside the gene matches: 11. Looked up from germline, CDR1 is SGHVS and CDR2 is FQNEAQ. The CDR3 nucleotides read TGTGCCAGCAGCTTCGGACAGGGGGCGGGAGAGGCTCCCCTCCACTTT. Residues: CASSFGQGAGEAPLHF.

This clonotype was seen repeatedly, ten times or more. Here the CDR3 reads CASSRTGGDQPQHF. The CDR3, as DNA: TGTGCCAGCAGTCGGACAGGGGGAGATCAGCCCCAGCATTTT. The rearrangement joins TRBV12-3 or TRBV12-4 to TRBJ1-5, with TRBD1 matching over 10 bases. This CDR3 is 14 amino acids long. The trim removed 5 bases at V and 5 bases at J, leaving 3 bases unmatched.